This T cell receptor beta chain was profiled in a study of shared clonotypes between healthy human individuals. This clone was observed once. It was at deep level that the assay was run. The data were produced by immunoSEQ multiplex PCR, yet TCRdb's version contains in-frame clones alone and is incomplete. Of under 2.5 million clones in the sample, around 90% were seen once. The CDR3 extends over 14 amino acids. The germline V gene encodes CDR1 SGHRS and CDR2 YFSETQ. V was trimmed by 4 bases and J by 7 bases, leaving 15 bases between them. The sample was naive CD4+ T cells from PBMCs. Stated subset: CD45RA+ positively selected. This clonotype was sampled from a man aged 18 to 29 in good health. Some clones in this sample may be carry-over from other donors' samples. J is TRBJ2-1 and V is TRBV5-1; D might be TRBD1 (5 bases). For the CDR3, the DNA is TGCGCCAGCAGCCGCCAGGCAGGGTCGAATGAGCAGTTCTTC. Translated: CASSRQAGSNEQFF. Looking up the rest from reference TRBV5-1 and TRBJ2-1 gives the full variable domain: KAGVTQTPRYLIKTRGQQVTLSCSPISGHRSVSWYQQTPGQGLQFLFEYFSETQRNKGNFPGRFSGRQFSNSRSEMNVSTLELGDSALYLCASSRQAGSNEQFFGPGTRLTVL.